This TCR beta chain was recovered during a study of blood T cells in healthy people across ages. General study results and limits: Versus aged donors, long-lived donors had higher diversity and more naive CD4+ cells.

The sample holds a few counts of this clonotype. Its antigen is unidentified. The use of a sample-barcoded 5' primer and a J-beta primer mix characterized a second PCR of roughly 6 to 11 cycles. All cDNA molecules were each tagged by a template-switch adaptor with 12 random nucleotides. No fewer than 3 million CDR3-containing paired-end reads came from each sample. MiXCR, applied by TCRdb to the 5' RACE reads, yields one record per CDR3 protein. The sample holds hundreds of thousands of distinct CDR3 sequences, roughly 32% seen once. The amount of total RNA extracted per sample was at least 6 micrograms. V gave up 4 bases and J gave up 6 bases; unmatched junction bases: 6. Looked up from germline, CDR1 is SEHNR and CDR2 is FQNEAQ (reference sequence). There are 15 residues in the CDR3.

This receptor was taken from a woman older than 75 in good health. Sequencing was done on a sample of blood. This chain links TRBV7-9 with TRBJ1-4; TRBD1 matches at 9 bases. CDR3 nucleotide sequence: TGTGCCAGCAGCTCGTCGGGACAGGGTTATGAAAAACTGTTTTTT. As protein: CASSSSGQGYEKLFF.